Presented here are 32 T cell receptor beta chains from one specimen sequenced in a study of shared clonotypes between healthy human individuals. Sequencing was performed with immunoSEQ multiplex PCR; in TCRdb, only in-frame clones are kept and a portion is missing. The table records 2 million to 2.5 million clones, over 90% of them present only once. Sequenced material: naive CD4+ T cells from PBMCs. Stated subset: CD45RA+ positively selected. The receptors shown here come from a man younger than 35 in good health. Some clones in this sample may be carry-over from other donors' samples.

The chain uses TRBV12-5 and TRBJ2-1; D might be TRBD2 (5 bases). Germline values: CDR1 LGHNT, CDR2 FRNRAP. The CDR3 covers 12 residues. Trimming removed 6 bases at V and 4 bases at J, with 7 bases between. CDR3 coding DNA: TGTGCTAGTGGCGGGGATTACAATGAGCAGTTCTTC. Its protein product is CASGGDYNEQFF.

The V and J genes are TRBV5-4 and TRBJ1-2; D is possibly TRBD1 (6 bases). V lost 3 bases and J lost 0, with 15 bases in between. Per the germline V gene, CDR1 is SGHNT and CDR2 is YYREEE (reference sequence). There are 16 residues in the CDR3. The CDR3 is CASSSKTGLPNYGYTF. The DNA for the CDR3 is TGTGCCAGCAGCTCCAAGACAGGACTTCCTAACTATGGCTACACCTTC. The whole variable domain, remainder taken from reference TRBV5-4 and TRBJ1-2, is ETGVTQSPTHLIKTRGQQVTLRCSSQSGHNTVSWYQQALGQGPQFIFQYYREEENGRGNFPPRFSGLQFPNYSSELNVNALELDDSALYLCASSSKTGLPNYGYTFGSGTRLTVV.

The V and J genes are TRBV5-4 and TRBJ2-3; TRBD1 matches at 9 bases. The trim removed 2 bases at V and 6 bases at J, leaving 4 bases unmatched. Germline V gene lookup returns CDR1 SGHNT and CDR2 YYREEE (reference sequence). CDR3 length equals 14 residues. In nucleotides, the CDR3 is TGTGCCAGCAGCTTACAGGGGGCTACGGATACGCAGTATTTT. It codes for CASSLQGATDTQYF.

This clone was detected only once. CDR3 in DNA: TGTGCCAGCAGCTTGGCCGACAGGTATGGCTACACCTTC. Translation gives CASSLADRYGYTF. J is TRBJ1-2 and V is TRBV5-5; possibly TRBD1 for D (6 bases). The germline V and J ends were trimmed by 0 bases and 5 bases, with 8 bases remaining between them. The germline V gene has CDR1 SGHKS and CDR2 YYEKEE (reference sequence). CDR3 length equals 13 residues.

A single count supports this clone. The CDR3 loop reads CASSYSRRRNTEAFF. Written as DNA, the CDR3 is TGTGCCAGCAGTTATTCCCGACGAAGGAACACTGAAGCTTTCTTT. The chain recombines TRBV6-5 with TRBJ1-1; D remains ambiguous. This CDR3 region has 15 residues. Germline CDR1 and CDR2: MNHEY and SVGAGI. With 3 bases removed from V and 1 base from J, the gap between germline ends came to 12 bases.

This chain uses TRBV27 with TRBJ2-5, with D perhaps TRBD2 (5 bases). Germline CDR1 is MNHEY and CDR2 is SMNVEV (reference sequence). The V and J ends lost 6 bases and 0 bases respectively, with 8 bases between them. The CDR3 contains 13 residues. In DNA, the CDR3 is TGTGCCAGCAGACAAGCGGACCAAGAGACCCAGTACTTC. It codes for CASRQADQETQYF.

The J gene is TRBJ1-5, the V gene TRBV18, with TRBD1 matching over 7 bases. J lost 7 bases, V lost 1 base, and 4 bases had no gene match. CDR3 length: 14 amino acids. CDR1 is KGHSH, CDR2 LQKENI, per germline. CDR3 amino acids: CASSPQDRSQPQHF. The CDR3 DNA is TGTGCCAGCTCACCACAGGACAGGTCGCAGCCCCAGCATTTT.

This clone was counted a single time. The chain recombines TRBV6-6 with TRBJ1-1, with D possibly TRBD1 on 5 matching bases. CDR1 is MNHNY and CDR2 is SVGAGI in the germline V gene (reference sequence). The CDR3 is made up of 15 amino acids. Trimming took off 0 bases at V and 6 bases at J, with 14 bases between the two ends. The CDR3 DNA sequence: TGTGCCAGCAGTTACTCGAAACCAGGGTCAGCTGAAGCTTTCTTT. Translated: CASSYSKPGSAEAFF.

The chain employs TRBV6-1 and TRBJ2-5; D ambiguous. Looked up from germline, CDR1 is MNHNS and CDR2 is SASEGT. V lost 9 bases to trimming and J lost 5 bases, with 7 bases between them. The length of the CDR3 is 10 residues. CDR3 DNA sequence: TGTGCCAGTGCTTGGGAGACCCAGTACTTC. Translated, it gives CASAWETQYF.

V is TRBV5-6 and J is TRBJ2-7, with 7 bases lining up with TRBD1. Per germline, CDR1 SGHDT and CDR2 YYEEEE. The CDR3 covers 13 residues. The junction had 2 bases not matched to a gene; V was cut back by 4 bases and J by 1 base. This CDR3 reads CASSRQGSYEQYF. The CDR3 nucleotides read TGTGCCAGCAGCCGACAGGGTTCCTACGAGCAGTACTTC.

This sequence joins TRBV7-6 and TRBJ2-3; D is undetermined. Trimming stripped 5 bases from V and 2 bases from J, with 11 bases between. The CDR3 runs to 14 residues. Germline loops: CDR1 SGHVS, CDR2 FNYEAQ. CDR3: CASSLGRSTDTQYF. CDR3 sequence (DNA): TGTGCCAGCAGCCTCGGACGGTCCACAGATACGCAGTATTTT.

The chain has TRBV4-1 and TRBJ2-1; D is ambiguous. The V and J ends lost 1 base and 2 bases respectively, with 15 bases between them. The CDR3 contains 17 residues. Per the germline V gene, CDR1 is MGHRA and CDR2 is YSYEKL. CDR3 loop: CASSQGPRTQTYNEQFF. The CDR3 nucleotides read TGCGCCAGCAGCCAAGGACCTAGGACGCAAACCTACAATGAGCAGTTCTTC.

This clone was counted a single time. The rearrangement links TRBV11-2 to TRBJ2-1; 8 bases match TRBD2. Trimming cost V 5 bases and J 6 bases; bases outside gene matches: 15. Germline-derived CDR1 and CDR2 are SGHAT and FQNNGV. The CDR3 covers 17 residues. As DNA, the CDR3 is TGTGCCAGCAGCCCCCCCACGGGACTAGTTCTATCCAATGAGCAGTTCTTC. This encodes CASSPPTGLVLSNEQFF.

The CDR3 nucleotides are TGTGCCAGCGGCAGGGGAGACAGGGCCTACACTGAAGCTTTCTTT. Amino acids: CASGRGDRAYTEAFF. The V and J genes are TRBV7-9 and TRBJ1-1, with 7 nucleotides matching TRBD1. V was pared by 8 bases and J by 3 bases, with 12 bases of the junction left unmatched. CDR1 and CDR2 (germline): SEHNR, FQNEAQ (reference sequence). The CDR3 loop spans 15 amino acids.

The chain uses TRBV19 and TRBJ2-2; tentatively, D is TRBD1 or TRBD2 (5 bases each). This CDR3 comprises 15 residues. CDR1 is LNHDA and CDR2 is SQIVND in the germline V gene (reference sequence). V lost 6 bases to trimming and J lost 3 bases, with 14 bases between them. In DNA, the CDR3 is TGTGCCAGTAGACAGAGGGGCGGCGACACCGGGGAGCTGTTTTTT. Its translation: CASRQRGGDTGELFF.

Regarding this clone: One junction end disagrees with the germline gene, perhaps due to a read error. The rearrangement links TRBV28 to TRBJ2-7; 10 positions match TRBD2. The CDR3 contains 14 residues. Germline CDR1 is MDHEN and CDR2 is SYDVKM. The chain's CDR3 is CASSLPSLAGSEKF. CDR3 DNA sequence: TGTGCCAGCAGTTTACCCTCACTAGCGGGATCGGAAAAGTTC. The whole variable domain, remainder taken from reference TRBV28 and TRBJ2-7, is DVKVTQSSRYLVKRTGEKVFLECVQDMDHENMFWYRQDPGLGLRLIYFSYDVKMKEKGDIPEGYSVSREKKERFSLILESASTNQTSMYLCASSLPSLAGSEKFGPGTRLTVT.

CDR3 DNA sequence: TGTGCCAGCGGACTAGCGGGAGGGCATGAGCAGTTCTTC. This codes for CASGLAGGHEQFF. The chain employs TRBV25-1 and TRBJ2-1; 15 bases line up with TRBD2. Germline V gene lookup returns CDR1 MGHDK and CDR2 SYGVNS. Unmatched junction bases numbered 1, after V lost 8 bases and J lost 8 bases. CDR3 length: 13 amino acids.

The rearrangement joins TRBV27 to TRBJ2-4; 7 bases are a match to TRBD2. There are 17 residues in the CDR3. V lost 0 bases and J lost 6; bases outside the gene matches: 11. CDR1 is MNHEY and CDR2 is SMNVEV in the germline V gene (reference sequence). The CDR3 sequence is CASSLSRGVGKRNIQYF. CDR3 nucleotide sequence: TGTGCCAGCAGTTTATCTCGGGGGGTGGGGAAAAGAAACATTCAGTACTTC.

This chain links TRBV28 with TRBJ2-2, with TRBD2 matching 8 bases. The trim removed 8 bases at V and 7 bases at J, leaving 9 bases unmatched. The CDR3 is 14 residues long. From germline, CDR1 is MDHEN and CDR2 SYDVKM. CDR3 protein: CASQSGSMSGELFF. CDR3 DNA: TGTGCCAGCCAAAGCGGGAGTATGAGCGGGGAGCTGTTTTTT. The complete variable domain, with remaining parts taken from reference TRBV28 and TRBJ2-2, reads DVKVTQSSRYLVKRTGEKVFLECVQDMDHENMFWYRQDPGLGLRLIYFSYDVKMKEKGDIPEGYSVSREKKERFSLILESASTNQTSMYLCASQSGSMSGELFFGEGSRLTVL.

The chain carries TRBV18 and TRBJ2-1; tentative D call: TRBD2 (6 bases). The V end lost 2 bases, the J end lost 2 bases, and 13 bases lay between the germline ends. The germline gives CDR1 KGHSH, CDR2 LQKENI. This CDR3 is built from 16 residues. CDR3 nucleotide sequence: TGTGCCAGCTCACCAGGTAGTAGCGGTGCCTACAATGAGCAGTTCTTC. Translating it yields CASSPGSSGAYNEQFF.

DNA of the CDR3: TGCAGCGTGCGGACTAGCGGCGCCTACGAGCAGTACTTC. It codes for CSVRTSGAYEQYF. The rearrangement uses TRBV29-1 and TRBJ2-7; 10 bases are shared with TRBD2. V lost 6 bases, J lost 2 bases, and 4 bases stayed unmatched. This CDR3 has 13 amino acids. Looked up from germline, CDR1 is SQVTM and CDR2 is ANQGSEA.

The CDR3 DNA sequence: TGTGCCAGCAGCCGGACAGAGAACACTGAAGCTTTCTTT. Protein sequence: CASSRTENTEAFF. This rearrangement joins TRBV5-4 to TRBJ1-1, with a possible D match to TRBD1 (6 bases). The CDR3 is 13 amino acids. Trimming removed 4 bases at V and 1 base at J, with 8 bases between. The germline CDR1 and CDR2 sequences are SGHNT and YYREEE (reference sequence). Supplemented by reference TRBV5-4 and TRBJ1-1, the full variable domain reads ETGVTQSPTHLIKTRGQQVTLRCSSQSGHNTVSWYQQALGQGPQFIFQYYREEENGRGNFPPRFSGLQFPNYSSELNVNALELDDSALYLCASSRTENTEAFFGQGTRLTVV.

The chain uses TRBV20-1 and TRBJ1-2, with D unresolved. This CDR3 comprises 11 residues. In germline, CDR1 is DFQATT, CDR2 SNEGSKA (reference sequence). V was shortened by 1 base and J by 8 bases, with 8 bases between the two germline ends. The CDR3 DNA reads TGCAGTGCTAGAGGATGGGAGGGCTACACCTTC. Encoded protein: CSARGWEGYTF.

The genes are TRBV2 and TRBJ2-2; 8 bases agree with TRBD1. V was clipped by 8 bases and J by 1 base; unmatched bases: 9. The CDR3 totals 16 residues. Looked up from germline, CDR1 is SNHLY and CDR2 is FYNNEI. The CDR3 loop is CASSRQGILNTGELFF. CDR3 DNA sequence: TGTGCCAGCTCCAGACAGGGGATCCTGAACACCGGGGAGCTGTTTTTT.

The V and J genes are TRBV7-3 and TRBJ2-1, with 8 bases matching TRBD2. This CDR3 contains 14 residues. Germline CDR1 and CDR2: SGHTA and FQGTGA. V gave up 5 bases and J gave up 9 bases; unmatched junction bases: 9. In DNA, the CDR3 is TGTGCCAGCAGCCCTTGGGCGCGGGAGGCTGAGCAGTTCTTC. Protein: CASSPWAREAEQFF.

The J gene is TRBJ2-1, the V gene TRBV5-6, with D tentatively TRBD2 (6 bases). Trimming removed 4 bases from V and 2 bases from J, with 22 bases in between. The CDR3 consists of 18 residues. CDR1 SGHDT and CDR2 YYEEEE come from the germline V gene. CDR3 loop: CASSHLRGGAGTYNEQFF. In DNA, the CDR3 is TGTGCCAGCAGCCATCTTCGTGGGGGTGCGGGGACCTACAATGAGCAGTTCTTC. The full variable domain, with the rest looked up from reference TRBV5-6 and TRBJ2-1, is DAGVTQSPTHLIKTRGQQVTLRCSPKSGHDTVSWYQQALGQGPQFIFQYYEEEERQRGNFPDRFSGHQFPNYSSELNVNALLLGDSALYLCASSHLRGGAGTYNEQFFGPGTRLTVL.

V gene TRBV6-6 combines with J gene TRBJ2-1, with 9 nucleotides matching TRBD2. The CDR3 loop spans 16 amino acids. V lost 4 bases and J lost 4; bases outside the gene matches: 8. The V gene's germline CDR1 is MNHNY and CDR2 SVGAGI (reference sequence). DNA of the CDR3: TGTGCCAGCAGTTCCCGACTAGCGGAAAAGTACAATGAGCAGTTCTTC. As protein: CASSSRLAEKYNEQFF.

The chain links TRBV9 to TRBJ2-2; 9 bases match TRBD1. The germline V gene has CDR1 SGDLS and CDR2 YYNGEE. J gave up 2 bases and V 3 bases, and 5 bases lay outside the gene matches. There are 16 residues in the CDR3. This chain's CDR3 is CASSEGTGFNTGELFF. CDR3 DNA: TGTGCCAGCAGCGAGGGGACAGGGTTTAACACCGGGGAGCTGTTTTTT.

The genes are TRBV29-1 and TRBJ1-1, with D perhaps matching TRBD1 (5 bases). The germline gives CDR1 SQVTM, CDR2 ANQGSEA. This CDR3 region has 14 residues. Trimming removed 8 bases at V and 3 bases at J, with 19 bases between. The CDR3 DNA reads as TGCAGCCTAACCGGGGGAGGAGCGGACACTGAAGCTTTCTTT. Amino acids: CSLTGGGADTEAFF.

This chain joins TRBV7-8 and TRBJ2-3; a weak D match, TRBD1 (6 bases). The V and J ends lost 4 bases and 2 bases respectively, with 25 bases between them. Per germline, CDR1 SGHVS and CDR2 FQNEAQ. The CDR3 spans 19 residues. In nucleotides, the CDR3 is TGTGCCAGCAGCTCACCTACCCCGGCGACAGGCGCCCACACAGATACGCAGTATTTT. Its protein product is CASSSPTPATGAHTDTQYF.

The chain links TRBV5-4 to TRBJ2-1; 8 bases align to TRBD2. Trimming took 6 bases from V and 9 from J; bases not matched to a gene: 5. The CDR3 covers 12 residues. The germline CDR1 and CDR2 sequences are SGHNT and YYREEE (reference sequence). The CDR3 protein is CASKLRGGEQFF. DNA of the CDR3: TGTGCCAGCAAGCTTCGGGGGGGTGAGCAGTTCTTC.

The chain couples TRBV6-1 to TRBJ2-7; 13 bases agree with TRBD2. Germline V gene data show CDR1 as MNHNS and CDR2 as SASEGT. The CDR3 is 16 residues long. The trim removed 3 bases at V and 4 bases at J, leaving 6 bases unmatched. CDR3 loop: CASSDRLAGGPYEQYF. As DNA, the CDR3 is TGTGCCAGCAGTGATCGACTAGCGGGAGGACCTTACGAGCAGTACTTC.